This T cell receptor beta chain was recovered during a study of Tregs in tolerant kidney transplant recipients. As regards this clone: The antigen is unknown.

Study findings and constraints: Findings come from small patient numbers and require larger validation. Expanding Tregs on activated donor B cells appeared to best identify donor-specific TCRbeta clones. Biological reproducibility was not directly addressed in this study.

V was trimmed by 6 bases and J by 2 bases, leaving 11 bases between them. The CDR3 consists of 13 residues. The germline CDR1 and CDR2 sequences are SNHLY and FYNNEI. Unstimulated Tregs (CD4+CD25+CD127-) and CD4+CD25- non-Tregs were sorted from PBMCs. Libraries were prepared by immunoSEQ multiplex PCR; TCRdb keeps only in-frame clonotypes and omits some of them. There are more than 90,000 clones in the sample; about 91% occur only once, and less than 0.7% lies in the top ten. J is TRBJ2-7 and V is TRBV2; D is unresolved. The sample taken for sequencing was CD4+ T cells from blood. The receptor comes from a human donor in good health. This CDR3 is CASRGTATYEQYF. CDR3 nucleotides: TGTGCCAGCAGGGGAACGGCGACCTACGAGCAGTACTTC.